The clone carrying this T cell receptor (beta chain) was seen only a few times. Its specificity is not known. The data are from a study of T-cell reconstitution after alpha-beta-depleted transplantation in children. Preparation of the TCRbeta library used unique molecular identifiers. TCRdb re-derived calls from the PCR reads in MiXCR, one entry per CDR3 protein. The sample shows approximately 800,000 distinct CDR3 sequences, around 15% of them seen only once. The study, taken as a whole, reports: T-cell counts and diversity were attributed mostly to newly produced T cells one year after transplant. Where alpha-beta T cells came from about two months after transplant was reportedly several hundred expanded graft clones.

J lost 6 bases, V lost 1 base, and 2 bases had no gene match. CDR3 size: 14 residues. Germline CDR1 is SNHLY and CDR2 is FYNNEI. The J gene is TRBJ2-1, the V gene TRBV2, with 8 bases identical to TRBD2. Sample: PBMCs, mostly from graft donor cells, taken 360 days after TCRalphabeta/CD19-depleted stem cell transplant. This sequence originates from a male patient between 5 and 17 years old who had a stem cell transplant for acute lymphoblastic leukemia, so the T cells may come from the graft donor. CDR3 loop: CASSEGTSPNEQFF. The CDR3 DNA sequence: TGTGCCAGCAGTGAAGGGACTAGCCCCAATGAGCAGTTCTTC.